These 21 T cell receptor beta chains were all obtained from the same sample, sequenced in a study of sequential checkpoint blockade in melanoma. Assay: immunoSEQ multiplex PCR; the TCRdb copy retains only in-frame clones and omits some. The sample has about 9,200 clones, 20% to 25% seen once. Treatment here: randomized to nivolumab then ipilimumab (arm A) or the reverse (arm B). The sequencing here drew on tumor tissue (inferred from file names), taken from a patient given nivolumab and ipilimumab in sequence. These receptors were collected from a human donor with melanoma.

In this sample, this clone turned up many times. The chain couples TRBV11-3 to TRBJ2-5; 7 nucleotides align to TRBD2. The junction had 10 bases not matched to a gene; V was cut back by 5 bases and J by 1 base. The CDR3 sequence is 16 residues long. In germline, CDR1 is SGHNT, CDR2 YENEEA. In DNA form, the CDR3 reads TGTGCCAGCAGCCCAGATGACGGGGGGACCCAAGAGACCCAGTACTTC. Protein: CASSPDDGGTQETQYF.

The CDR3 loop reads CASSMDRETQYF. The CDR3 region has the DNA TGTGCCAGCAGTATGGACAGAGAGACCCAGTACTTC. The rearrangement links TRBV6-8 to TRBJ2-5; a weak D match, TRBD1 (6 bases). This CDR3 has 12 residues. Germline CDR1 MNHGY, CDR2 SAAAGT. The V end lost 5 bases, the J end lost 4 bases, and 8 bases lay between the germline ends.

This sequence joins TRBV25-1 and TRBJ1-6; a weak D match, TRBD1 (5 bases). Germline loops: CDR1 MGHDK, CDR2 SYGVNS. Trimming took 2 bases from V and 9 from J, leaving 8 bases between them. The CDR3 contains 13 residues. The CDR3 bases are TGTGCCAGCAGTGAACAGGGTTTTTCACCCCTCCACTTT. Amino acids: CASSEQGFSPLHF.

The chain carries TRBV5-1 and TRBJ2-2; 10 bases agree with TRBD1. Germline V CDR1 and CDR2: SGHRS, YFSETQ. CDR3 length: 17 residues. V shed 1 base, J shed 4 bases, and the junction held 7 bases outside the gene matches. The CDR3 is CASSLSGTGAITGELFF. The CDR3 DNA reads TGCGCCAGCAGCTTGTCCGGGACAGGGGCGATCACCGGGGAGCTGTTTTTT. The full variable domain, in which reference TRBV5-1 and TRBJ2-2 provide the parts outside the CDR3, is KAGVTQTPRYLIKTRGQQVTLSCSPISGHRSVSWYQQTPGQGLQFLFEYFSETQRNKGNFPGRFSGRQFSNSRSEMNVSTLELGDSALYLCASSLSGTGAITGELFFGEGSRLTVL.

The J gene is TRBJ2-7, the V gene TRBV11-3, with TRBD2 identical over 11 bases. Germline-derived CDR1 and CDR2 are SGHNT and YENEEA. Trimming at V came to 4 bases and at J to 3 bases, leaving 8 bases not matched to a gene. This CDR3 comprises 16 residues. This chain's CDR3 is CASSWDIAGGNYEQYF. As DNA, the CDR3 is TGTGCCAGCAGCTGGGATATAGCGGGGGGGAACTACGAGCAGTACTTC.

V usage is TRBV9 and J usage is TRBJ1-4; D gene uncertain. Per germline, CDR1 SGDLS and CDR2 YYNGEE. The CDR3 is made up of 15 amino acids. V lost 5 bases and J 3 bases, leaving 14 bases between the germline ends. CDR3 loop: CASSERSGANEKLFF. Written as DNA, the CDR3 is TGTGCCAGCAGTGAAAGGTCTGGGGCTAATGAAAAACTGTTTTTT.

A few counts support this clone. The chain has TRBV11-3 and TRBJ1-5; no reliable D call. Per germline, CDR1 SGHNT and CDR2 YENEEA. V was clipped by 2 bases and J by 4 bases, with 12 bases between them. CDR3 size: 15 residues. Here the CDR3 reads CASSLFRGFNQPQHF. The CDR3 nucleotides are TGTGCCAGCAGCTTATTTCGGGGATTTAATCAGCCCCAGCATTTT.

The CDR3 DNA sequence: TGTGCCAGCAGCTTATCAGGGGGCTACGAGACCCAGTACTTC. It translates to CASSLSGGYETQYF. The genes are TRBV11-3 and TRBJ2-5; 8 bases match TRBD1. Germline assignment: CDR1 SGHNT and CDR2 YENEEA. J lost 5 bases, V lost 2 bases, and 4 bases had no gene match. The CDR3 length is 14 residues. Full variable domain (missing parts from reference TRBV11-3 and TRBJ2-5): EAGVVQSPRYKIIEKKQPVAFWCNPISGHNTLYWYLQNLGQGPELLIRYENEEAVDDSQLPKDRFSAERLKGVDSTLKIQPAELGDSAVYLCASSLSGGYETQYFGPGTRLLVL.

This chain uses TRBV19 with TRBJ1-1; D gene uncertain. The germline CDR1 and CDR2 sequences are LNHDA and SQIVND (reference sequence). This CDR3 region has 13 residues. The V end lost 7 bases, the J end lost 0 bases, and 9 bases lay between the germline ends. In DNA form, the CDR3 reads TGTGCCAGTAAGAGGGTAATGAACACTGAAGCTTTCTTT. Its protein product is CASKRVMNTEAFF.

This clone has a handful of counts. The sample holds other DNA sequences that translate to the same CDR3. This chain's CDR3 is CASSREEDSYGYTF. CDR3 bases: TGCGCCAGCAGCAGGGAGGAGGATTCATATGGCTACACCTTC. The chain joins TRBV5-1 to TRBJ1-2, with D unclear. V dropped 4 bases and J dropped 5 bases, with 15 bases sitting between them. CDR3 length: 14 amino acids. CDR1 is SGHRS, CDR2 YFSETQ, per germline.

This clone appeared a single time. The V and J genes are TRBV5-1 and TRBJ2-2; tentatively, D is TRBD1 or TRBD2 (6 bases each). Germline CDR1 reads SGHRS; CDR2 reads YFSETQ. The V end lost 4 bases, the J end lost 7 bases, and 17 bases lay between the germline ends. This CDR3 is built from 15 residues. For the CDR3, the DNA is TGCGCCAGCAGCCCTTGGACAGCGGAGGGCGGGGAGCTGTTTTTT. It yields the protein CASSPWTAEGGELFF. Full variable domain (missing parts from reference TRBV5-1 and TRBJ2-2): KAGVTQTPRYLIKTRGQQVTLSCSPISGHRSVSWYQQTPGQGLQFLFEYFSETQRNKGNFPGRFSGRQFSNSRSEMNVSTLELGDSALYLCASSPWTAEGGELFFGEGSRLTVL.

This clone has just a few counts. The chain has TRBV6-8 and TRBJ1-4; a possible D gene is TRBD1 (5 bases). V was clipped by 6 bases and J by 5 bases, with 13 bases between them. The germline gives CDR1 MNHGY, CDR2 SAAAGT. CDR3 length: 14 residues. The CDR3 here is CASRRQRGNEKLFF. The CDR3 DNA reads TGTGCCAGCAGACGACAGCGGGGGAATGAAAAACTGTTTTTT.

This chain links TRBV11-3 with TRBJ2-5; TRBD2 agrees at 10 bases. Trimming removed 5 bases from V and 3 bases from J; junction bases left unmatched: 6. From germline, CDR1 is SGHNT and CDR2 YENEEA. The CDR3 covers 15 residues. As DNA, the CDR3 is TGTGCCAGCAGCCTTCGGACTAGCGGAAAAGAGACCCAGTACTTC. It is translated as CASSLRTSGKETQYF.

V and J are TRBV6-8 and TRBJ2-4; D is undetermined. Trimming pared 2 bases from V and 9 bases from J, leaving 11 bases between. This CDR3 comprises 13 residues. The germline CDR1 and CDR2 sequences are MNHGY and SAAAGT. The CDR3 bases are TGTGCCAGCAGTTACGAGTCACAGACCATTCAGTACTTC. Its protein is CASSYESQTIQYF.

The chain couples TRBV1 to TRBJ2-3. TRBV1 is given as a pseudogene. CDR3 length: 14 amino acids. The CDR3 is CASSSNRDTDTQYF. In DNA form, the CDR3 reads TGCGCCAGCAGCTCAAATAGGGATACAGATACGCAGTATTTT.

There are a few counts of this clone. The genes are TRBV5-1 and TRBJ1-4; D possibly corresponds to TRBD1 (5 bases). V was trimmed by 4 bases and J by 2 bases, leaving 9 bases between them. Germline-derived CDR1 and CDR2 are SGHRS and YFSETQ. CDR3 length: 14 amino acids. The CDR3 coding sequence is TGCGCCAGCAGCGGGCAGGGCACTAATGAAAAACTGTTTTTT. It is translated as CASSGQGTNEKLFF.

This clone was picked up many times. The V gene is TRBV11-3, the J gene TRBJ1-4, with D possibly being TRBD1 (6 bases). The CDR3 spans 14 residues. Deletions cut 4 bases from V and 7 bases from J, with 13 bases between. Germline values: CDR1 SGHNT, CDR2 YENEEA. The CDR3 sequence is CASSSRDKVEKLFF. CDR3 DNA: TGTGCCAGCAGCTCCCGGGACAAGGTTGAAAAACTGTTTTTT.

There are a few counts of this clone. The chain recombines TRBV6-8 with TRBJ1-2; the D gene is possibly TRBD1 (6 bases). Germline-derived CDR1 and CDR2 are MNHGY and SAAAGT. Trimming removed 0 bases from V and 2 bases from J, with 13 bases in between. The CDR3 length is 16 residues. CDR3 sequence (DNA): TGTGCCAGCAGTTACTCGAACACAGGGAGGAACTATGGCTACACCTTC. Protein product: CASSYSNTGRNYGYTF.

This rearrangement joins TRBV6-8 to TRBJ1-5; D is possibly TRBD1 (6 bases). This CDR3 is 17 amino acids long. V was pared by 7 bases and J by 0 bases, with 19 bases between. In germline, CDR1 is MNHGY, CDR2 SAAAGT. CDR3 protein: CASTAWGQLISNQPQHF. The CDR3 nucleotides read TGTGCCAGCACCGCCTGGGGGCAGCTCATTAGCAATCAGCCCCAGCATTTT.

By share, this clone ranks as medium-sized. The V gene is TRBV28, the J gene TRBJ2-4; 7 positions match TRBD2. Trimming removed 6 bases from V and 8 bases from J; junction bases left unmatched: 7. The CDR3 is 13 amino acids. Germline loops: CDR1 MDHEN, CDR2 SYDVKM. CDR3 DNA sequence: TGTGCCAGCAGCGTTATGGGGGGGGACATTCAGTACTTC. This codes for CASSVMGGDIQYF. Drawing the rest from reference TRBV28 and TRBJ2-4, the complete variable domain is DVKVTQSSRYLVKRTGEKVFLECVQDMDHENMFWYRQDPGLGLRLIYFSYDVKMKEKGDIPEGYSVSREKKERFSLILESASTNQTSMYLCASSVMGGDIQYFGAGTRLSVL.

V usage is TRBV29-1 and J usage is TRBJ2-1; D ambiguous. The CDR3 contains 12 residues. Germline CDR1 and CDR2: SQVTM and ANQGSEA. Trimming pared 4 bases from V and 6 bases from J, leaving 10 bases between. This CDR3 is CSVVRVSNEQFF. In DNA form, the CDR3 reads TGCAGCGTTGTAAGAGTCAGCAATGAGCAGTTCTTC.